One and the same sample provided the 13 T cell receptor beta chains below, sequenced in a study of immune evolution from preneoplasia to lung adenocarcinoma. The assay was immunoSEQ multiplex PCR, and TCRdb's table has in-frame clones only and misses some. The table lists 5,700 or so clones, 80% of them singletons. Sequencing was done on a sample of FFPE minimally invasive lung adenocarcinoma tissue. The receptors come from a person aged 60 to 80 with lung adenocarcinoma.

V is TRBV30 and J is TRBJ2-6, with TRBD2 matching over 11 bases. The CDR3 length is 19 residues. J was trimmed by 0 bases and V by 4 bases; bases with no gene match: 11. Per the germline V gene, CDR1 is GTSNPN and CDR2 is SVGIG (reference sequence). This CDR3 is CAWIRKGSGRGSGANVLTF. CDR3 sequence (DNA): TGTGCCTGGATCAGGAAGGGTAGCGGGAGGGGCTCTGGGGCCAACGTCCTGACTTTC.

The chain carries TRBV9 and TRBJ1-2, with D tentatively TRBD1 (5 bases). V gave up 0 bases and J gave up 4 bases, with 7 bases separating them. Germline assignment: CDR1 SGDLS and CDR2 YYNGEE. This CDR3 is built from 13 residues. The CDR3 DNA sequence: TGTGCCAGCAGCGTAGGCAGGGCCTATGGCTACACCTTC. Its protein is CASSVGRAYGYTF.

The chain is built from TRBV28 and TRBJ2-5, with D maybe TRBD1 (6 bases). The CDR3 contains 15 residues. Trimming removed 3 bases at V and 0 bases at J, with 11 bases between. Per germline, CDR1 MDHEN and CDR2 SYDVKM. The CDR3 bases are TGTGCCAGCAGTTTTGACTCAGGGGACCAAGAGACCCAGTACTTC. Its translation: CASSFDSGDQETQYF.

The chain links TRBV30 to TRBJ1-2, with a tentative D call TRBD1 (6 bases). V was trimmed by 3 bases and J by 4 bases, leaving 12 bases between them. The CDR3 covers 13 residues. Germline V gives CDR1 GTSNPN, CDR2 SVGIG (reference sequence). The CDR3 region has the DNA TGTGCCTGGAGCCAGGGGAGATTCTATGGCTACACCTTC. Its translation: CAWSQGRFYGYTF.

DNA for the CDR3: TGTGCCAGCAGTTTTCACCTTGGACTCTTGACCTACGAGCAGTACTTC. Its protein is CASSFHLGLLTYEQYF. V and J are TRBV28 and TRBJ2-7, with D perhaps TRBD2 (5 bases). Per the germline V gene, CDR1 is MDHEN and CDR2 is SYDVKM. The CDR3 sequence is 16 residues long. Trimming pared 3 bases from V and 2 bases from J, leaving 17 bases between. The complete variable domain, with remaining parts taken from reference TRBV28 and TRBJ2-7, reads DVKVTQSSRYLVKRTGEKVFLECVQDMDHENMFWYRQDPGLGLRLIYFSYDVKMKEKGDIPEGYSVSREKKERFSLILESASTNQTSMYLCASSFHLGLLTYEQYFGPGTRLTVT.

The chain carries TRBV30 and TRBJ2-1; 10 bases are shared with TRBD2. The germline CDR1 and CDR2 sequences are GTSNPN and SVGIG (reference sequence). The CDR3 sequence is 19 residues long. Trimming cost V 0 bases and J 0 bases; bases outside gene matches: 11. CDR3 DNA sequence: TGTGCCTGGAGTGTTTTAGGTGCGGCTAGCGGGAGCTCCTACAATGAGCAGTTCTTC. Amino acid sequence: CAWSVLGAASGSSYNEQFF.

This chain connects TRBV14 to TRBJ2-1; 12 positions agree with TRBD2. V was pared by 2 bases and J by 6 bases, with 5 bases of the junction left unmatched. Germline V gene lookup returns CDR1 SGHDN and CDR2 FVKESK. This CDR3 contains 16 residues. CDR3 nucleotide sequence: TGTGCCAGCAGCCAAATACTAGCGGGAGGCCCCAATGAGCAGTTCTTC. Translation gives CASSQILAGGPNEQFF.

This clone has only a few counts. The chain uses TRBV9 and TRBJ2-7; 13 bases are a match to TRBD2. Unmatched junction bases numbered 13, after V lost 0 bases and J lost 7 bases. Germline CDR1 and CDR2: SGDLS and YYNGEE. This CDR3 has 18 amino acids. CDR3 protein: CASSVDGGLAGTPTEQYF. The CDR3 DNA sequence: TGTGCCAGCAGCGTAGATGGGGGACTAGCGGGGACGCCTACGGAGCAGTACTTC. The full variable domain, its missing parts supplied by reference TRBV9 and TRBJ2-7, is DSGVTQTPKHLITATGQRVTLRCSPRSGDLSVYWYQQSLDQGLQFLIQYYNGEERAKGNILERFSAQQFPDLHSELNLSSLELGDSALYFCASSVDGGLAGTPTEQYFGPGTRLTVT.

This chain's CDR3 is CAISARPERGTFGEKLFF. CDR3 DNA sequence: TGTGCCATCAGTGCCCGCCCCGAGCGTGGGACCTTTGGGGAAAAACTGTTTTTT. The genes are TRBV10-3 and TRBJ1-4; D is perhaps TRBD1 (5 bases). Trimming took off 4 bases at V and 8 bases at J, with 26 bases between the two ends. This CDR3 has 18 residues. Germline lookup yields CDR1 ENHRY and CDR2 SYGVKD.

The chain combines TRBV7-9 with TRBJ2-4, with D tentatively TRBD1 or TRBD2 (5 bases each). The CDR3 runs to 14 residues. CDR1 SEHNR and CDR2 FQNEAQ come from the germline V gene (reference sequence). V lost 7 bases, J lost 8 bases, and 18 bases lay in between. The CDR3 is CASILDSGADIQYF. Written as DNA, the CDR3 is TGTGCCAGCATCCTGGACTCCGGGGCGGACATTCAGTACTTC.

The chain carries TRBV7-8 and TRBJ2-2; 8 bases line up with TRBD2. The CDR3 spans 20 residues. J lost 4 bases, V lost 5 bases, and 21 bases had no gene match. Germline V gene lookup returns CDR1 SGHVS and CDR2 FQNEAQ. The CDR3, as DNA: TGTGCCAGCAGCATGACGCGCGGGGCGGGAGGACCGGGGATCACCGGGGAGCTGTTTTTT. It codes for CASSMTRGAGGPGITGELFF.

The V call is TRBV10-1, the J call TRBJ2-1, with D unclear. V was cut by 3 bases and J by 3 bases, with 12 bases left in between. CDR3 length: 15 residues. Looked up from germline, CDR1 is WNHNN and CDR2 is SYGVQD (reference sequence). The CDR3 bases are TGCGCCAGCAGTGATGGGGAAAATGACTACAATGAGCAGTTCTTC. It encodes CASSDGENDYNEQFF.

The chain employs TRBV19 and TRBJ2-1; 9 bases align to TRBD1. The length of the CDR3 is 15 residues. From germline, CDR1 is LNHDA and CDR2 SQIVND (reference sequence). Trimming removed 7 bases from V and 7 bases from J; junction bases left unmatched: 11. DNA of the CDR3: TGTGCCAGTACAGCCGGGACAGGGCGTTGGAATGAGCAGTTCTTC. Its translation is CASTAGTGRWNEQFF.